Below, 21 T cell receptor beta chains from the same sample are listed, as sequenced in a study of T cell responses to AZD1222 COVID-19 vaccine. Assay used: immunoSEQ multiplex PCR; TCRdb lists only in-frame clones, some missing. Of 150,000 to 180,000 clones listed, around 90% were seen once; the top ten hold 3% to 3.5%. Sequencing used peripheral blood, obtained on day 0 of AZD1222 vaccination. Source of these receptors: an adult in good health.

The chain links TRBV2 to TRBJ1-1; the D is unclear. The germline gives CDR1 SNHLY, CDR2 FYNNEI. V shed 7 bases and J shed 6 bases, with 9 bases lying between them. The CDR3 has 11 residues. This CDR3 is CASTLRAEAFF. CDR3 bases: TGTGCCAGCACCCTTCGGGCTGAAGCTTTCTTT.

This chain links TRBV29-1 with TRBJ1-6; 7 bases align to TRBD1. V lost 8 bases and J lost 6; bases outside the gene matches: 7. The CDR3 runs 13 residues. The V gene's germline CDR1 is SQVTM and CDR2 ANQGSEA. CDR3 sequence: CSFRQGANSPLHF. CDR3 DNA sequence: TGCAGCTTTCGACAGGGCGCTAATTCACCCCTCCACTTT.

This clone was seen a handful of times. The V call is TRBV7-2, the J call TRBJ1-6; 8 bases align to TRBD1. The CDR3 length is 17 residues. Germline assignment: CDR1 SGHTA and CDR2 FQGNSA. V was pared by 5 bases and J by 0 bases, with 6 bases of the junction left unmatched. The CDR3, as DNA: TGTGCCAGCAGCAGACGGACAGGGACCTCCTATAATTCACCCCTCCACTTT. Translation gives CASSRRTGTSYNSPLHF.

This clone was observed once. DNA for the CDR3: TGTGCCAGCAGCGTAGTGGCAGGTTCGATTGGCTACACCTTC. Translated: CASSVVAGSIGYTF. V and J are TRBV9 and TRBJ1-2; no clear D. This CDR3 is 14 amino acids long. Germline V gene data show CDR1 as SGDLS and CDR2 as YYNGEE. V was clipped by 0 bases and J by 7 bases, with 13 bases between them. The full variable domain, in which reference TRBV9 and TRBJ1-2 provide the parts outside the CDR3, is DSGVTQTPKHLITATGQRVTLRCSPRSGDLSVYWYQQSLDQGLQFLIQYYNGEERAKGNILERFSAQQFPDLHSELNLSSLELGDSALYFCASSVVAGSIGYTFGSGTRLTVV.

Only a few counts were recorded for this clone. This chain joins TRBV6-5 and TRBJ1-1, with 7 bases fitting TRBD1. This CDR3 has 15 residues. Germline V gene lookup returns CDR1 MNHEY and CDR2 SVGAGI. V lost 0 bases and J lost 4; bases outside the gene matches: 5. The CDR3 protein is CASSYSKGASTEAFF. CDR3 coding DNA: TGTGCCAGCAGTTACTCGAAGGGGGCGAGCACTGAAGCTTTCTTT.

CDR3: CASSGTGGGLSEQYF. CDR3 DNA sequence: TGTGCCAGCAGCGGAACAGGGGGCGGTCTTTCCGAGCAGTACTTC. The V call is TRBV9, the J call TRBJ2-7; 9 bases agree with TRBD1. After removal of 3 bases from V and 6 bases from J, the junction contained 10 bases not matched to a gene. CDR3 length equals 15 residues. The germline V gene encodes CDR1 SGDLS and CDR2 YYNGEE.

The chain combines TRBV6-5 with TRBJ1-5; 7 bases match TRBD1. Losses at the gene ends were 9 bases for V and 3 bases for J; bases not matched to a gene: 8. The CDR3 spans 14 residues. The germline V gene has CDR1 MNHEY and CDR2 SVGAGI. Here the CDR3 reads CASWGDSYNQPQHF. The DNA for the CDR3 is TGTGCCAGTTGGGGGGACAGCTACAATCAGCCCCAGCATTTT.

Regarding this clone: Other DNA sequences in this sample translate to the same CDR3. The chain is built from TRBV2 and TRBJ2-7; tentative D call: TRBD1 (5 bases). CDR1 and CDR2 (germline): SNHLY, FYNNEI. The CDR3 runs to 13 residues. Between the trimmed V and J ends, which lost 4 bases and 3 bases, there was a span of 10 bases. The CDR3 DNA sequence: TGTGCCAGCAGTGGTCAGGGTGGCTACGAGCAGTACTTC. Translating it yields CASSGQGGYEQYF. Full variable domain (rest looked up from reference TRBV2 and TRBJ2-7): EPEVTQTPSHQVTQMGQEVILRCVPISNHLYFYWYRQILGQKVEFLVSFYNNEISEKSEIFDDQFSVERPDGSNFTLKIRSTKLEDSAMYFCASSGQGGYEQYFGPGTRLTVT.

This clone was seen once. The chain is built from TRBV10-2 and TRBJ2-7; 9 bases are shared with TRBD1. Germline assignment: CDR1 WSHSY and CDR2 SAAADI. CDR3 length equals 15 residues. With 7 bases clipped from V and 0 bases from J, the junction kept 7 bases outside the gene matches. The CDR3 coding sequence is TGCGCCAGCATTCCGGGACAGGGATTCTCCTACGAGCAGTACTTC. Translation gives CASIPGQGFSYEQYF.

The rearrangement joins TRBV5-1 to TRBJ2-2; D possibly corresponds to TRBD2 (7 bases). The CDR3 spans 15 residues. Germline assignment: CDR1 SGHRS and CDR2 YFSETQ. Trimming removed 4 bases at V and 2 bases at J, with 12 bases between. CDR3 DNA: TGCGCCAGCAGCCCAGGGGACTATAACACCGGGGAGCTGTTTTTT. As protein: CASSPGDYNTGELFF.

The CDR3 region has the DNA TGTGCCAGCAGAGGACAGGGAGATCAGCCCCAGCATTTT. It is translated as CASRGQGDQPQHF. The V and J genes are TRBV2 and TRBJ1-5, with TRBD1 identical over 8 bases. Germline CDR1 SNHLY, CDR2 FYNNEI. The ends lost 6 bases at V and 5 bases at J; junction bases unmatched: 3. The CDR3 consists of 13 residues.

The count of this clone is one. This chain joins TRBV9 and TRBJ2-6; D remains unclear. Germline loops: CDR1 SGDLS, CDR2 YYNGEE. V was cut by 3 bases and J by 0 bases, with 1 base left in between. This CDR3 has 13 residues. In nucleotides, the CDR3 is TGTGCCAGCAGCGACTCTGGGGCCAACGTCCTGACTTTC. Residues: CASSDSGANVLTF.

The chain recombines TRBV19 with TRBJ2-3; D is unresolved. Trimming stripped 5 bases from V and 2 bases from J, with 17 bases between. Germline values: CDR1 LNHDA, CDR2 SQIVND (reference sequence). The CDR3 spans 16 residues. The DNA for the CDR3 is TGTGCCAGTAGTCCCTTCTTAAGTCTGACCACAGATACGCAGTATTTT. Translation: CASSPFLSLTTDTQYF.

This clone has more than one count but fewer than ten. The chain is built from TRBV27 and TRBJ2-7; 8 bases match TRBD2. This CDR3 has 15 amino acids. V shed 5 bases and J 1 base; nucleotides not matched to a gene: 7. The V gene's germline CDR1 is MNHEY and CDR2 SMNVEV (reference sequence). The CDR3 DNA reads as TGTGCCAGCAGTACCAGGACTAGCAGATCCTACGAGCAGTACTTC. Translated, it gives CASSTRTSRSYEQYF.

This clone was observed a few times. The chain is built from TRBV4-2 and TRBJ1-2; D is perhaps TRBD1 (6 bases). This CDR3 region has 15 residues. Trimming removed 0 bases from V and 7 bases from J, with 15 bases in between. Per the germline V gene, CDR1 is LGHNA and CDR2 is YNFKEQ. Here the CDR3 DNA reads TGTGCCAGCAGCCAAGATAACGACAGGCGGTCTGGCTACACCTTC. Protein: CASSQDNDRRSGYTF.

The genes are TRBV2 and TRBJ2-7; D call uncertain. The CDR3 totals 14 residues. V lost 7 bases and J lost 3, with 16 bases in between. Germline CDR1 SNHLY, CDR2 FYNNEI. The CDR3 sequence: CASTEAGFFYEQYF. In nucleotides, the CDR3 is TGTGCCAGCACCGAGGCCGGATTCTTCTACGAGCAGTACTTC.

The chain recombines TRBV2 with TRBJ2-2, with 10 bases matching TRBD1. The CDR3 spans 14 residues. J was trimmed by 5 bases and V by 6 bases; bases with no gene match: 3. Germline CDR1 reads SNHLY; CDR2 reads FYNNEI. The CDR3 nucleotides are TGTGCCAGCAGAGGACAGGGGGAGACCGGGGAGCTGTTTTTT. Amino acids: CASRGQGETGELFF.

The V and J genes are TRBV6-5 and TRBJ1-1; perhaps TRBD1 as D (5 bases). Trimming stripped 11 bases from V and 1 base from J, with 14 bases between. Germline CDR1 and CDR2: MNHEY and SVGAGI. The CDR3 totals 13 residues. This chain's CDR3 is CALRGMENTEAFF. DNA for the CDR3: TGTGCCCTGAGGGGCATGGAGAACACTGAAGCTTTCTTT.

V gene TRBV7-7 combines with J gene TRBJ2-3; D is perhaps TRBD2 (6 bases). V gave up 1 base and J gave up 0 bases, with 14 bases separating them. The CDR3 has 17 amino acids. From germline, CDR1 is SSHAT and CDR2 FNYEAQ (reference sequence). The CDR3 here is CASSLGPGGASTDTQYF. Written as DNA, the CDR3 is TGTGCCAGCAGCTTAGGCCCCGGCGGGGCTAGCACAGATACGCAGTATTTT.

This chain connects TRBV14 to TRBJ1-4; the D is unclear. Deletions cut 0 bases from V and 8 bases from J, with 10 bases between. CDR3 length: 14 residues. Germline CDR1 SGHDN, CDR2 FVKESK. CDR3 coding DNA: TGTGCCAGCAGCCAAGAGTGGGGTGGCGAAAAACTGTTTTTT. It yields the protein CASSQEWGGEKLFF.

This sequence joins TRBV7-2 and TRBJ1-1; no firm D call. Germline lookup yields CDR1 SGHTA and CDR2 FQGNSA. V dropped 5 bases and J dropped 3 bases, with 10 bases sitting between them. The CDR3 runs 13 residues. The CDR3 is CASSRSTHTEAFF. In DNA form, the CDR3 reads TGTGCCAGCAGCAGATCAACCCACACTGAAGCTTTCTTT.